This T cell receptor (beta chain) derives from a study of T cells expressing NK-cell markers. The wider study: The authors derived TCR beta repertoires from sorted CD3+CD56+NKG2C+, CD3+CD56+NKG2C- and CD3+CD56-NKG2C+ T cells. The sequencing cohort of eight donors included seven HCMV-seropositive individuals and one seronegative individual.

The length of the CDR3 is 15 residues. Each CDR3 protein gets one entry in TCRdb, which reprocessed the 5' RACE reads and gives no DNA. This table lists a few hundred thousand distinct CDR3 sequences. The rearrangement links TRBV12-3 or TRBV12-4 to TRBJ2-7; the D gene TCRdb calls, TRBD2, cannot be checked with no DNA. The sequence derives from a man between 18 and 29 years old in good health. Material: blood T cells: a sorted CD56 or NKG2C T cell subset, CD4+ or CD8+ T cells, or bulk PBMC T cells (not recorded which). CDR3: CASSPGTTFPYEQYF.